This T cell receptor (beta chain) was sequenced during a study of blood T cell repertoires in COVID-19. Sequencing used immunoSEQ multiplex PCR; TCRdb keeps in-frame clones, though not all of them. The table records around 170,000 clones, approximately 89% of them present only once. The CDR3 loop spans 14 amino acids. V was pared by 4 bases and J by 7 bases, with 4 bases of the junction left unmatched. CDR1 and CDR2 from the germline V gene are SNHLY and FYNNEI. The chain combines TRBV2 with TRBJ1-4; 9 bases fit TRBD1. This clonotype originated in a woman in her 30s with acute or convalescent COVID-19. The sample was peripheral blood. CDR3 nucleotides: TGTGCCAGCAGTGGACAGGGGGACGCTGAAAAACTGTTTTTT. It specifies CASSGQGDAEKLFF.